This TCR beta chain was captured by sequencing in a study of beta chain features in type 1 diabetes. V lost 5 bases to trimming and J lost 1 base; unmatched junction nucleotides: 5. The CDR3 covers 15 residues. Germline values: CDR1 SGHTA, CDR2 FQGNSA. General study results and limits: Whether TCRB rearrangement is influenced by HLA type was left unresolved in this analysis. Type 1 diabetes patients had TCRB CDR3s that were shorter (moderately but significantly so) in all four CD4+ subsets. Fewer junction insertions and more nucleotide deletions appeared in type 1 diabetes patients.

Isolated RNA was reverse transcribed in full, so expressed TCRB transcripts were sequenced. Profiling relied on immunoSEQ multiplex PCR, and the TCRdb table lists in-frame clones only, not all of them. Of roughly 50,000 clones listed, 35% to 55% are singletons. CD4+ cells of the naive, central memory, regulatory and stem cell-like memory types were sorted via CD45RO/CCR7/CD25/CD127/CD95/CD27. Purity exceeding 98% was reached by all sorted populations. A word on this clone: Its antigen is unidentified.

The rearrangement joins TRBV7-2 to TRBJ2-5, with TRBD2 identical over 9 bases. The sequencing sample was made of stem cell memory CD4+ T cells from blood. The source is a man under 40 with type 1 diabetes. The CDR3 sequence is CASSQTSGFQETQYF. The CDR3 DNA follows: TGTGCCAGCAGCCAAACTAGCGGGTTCCAAGAGACCCAGTACTTC.